The 7 T cell receptor beta chains below come from one sample, sequenced in a study of vaccination and CD4 T cells after COVID-19. An Oncomine TCR Beta short-read assay was used to sequence the DNA from cultured CD4+ T cells. MiXCR, applied by TCRdb to the PCR reads, yields one record per CDR3 protein. This sample has about 13,000 distinct CDR3 sequences, with around 56% found just once. Treatment indicated: roughly 10-day PBMC culture with coronavirus spike peptide pools or control peptides (ViraFEST assay). Antigen specificity for these receptors is unknown. The material was cultured CD4+ T cells from blood, obtained after SARS-CoV-2 vaccination. These receptors were collected from a human donor with COVID-19.

This clonotype turned up a few times. The chain uses TRBV20-1 and TRBJ2-3, with D possibly being TRBD2 (6 bases). The V end lost 6 bases, the J end lost 2 bases, and 12 bases lay between the germline ends. The CDR3 has 13 residues. Germline CDR1 is DFQATT and CDR2 is SNEGSKA (reference sequence). CDR3 loop: CSASTSDTDTQYF. The CDR3 DNA sequence: TGCAGTGCGTCGACTAGTGACACAGATACGCAGTATTTT.

The chain uses TRBV24-1 and TRBJ1-5, with D hard to call. Germline CDR1 KGHDR, CDR2 SFDVKD. The CDR3 is made up of 16 amino acids. The V end lost 4 bases, the J end lost 6 bases, and 18 bases lay between the germline ends. In DNA, the CDR3 is TGTGCCACCAGTGACCCCGGGATCCCCGAGGGTCAGCCCCAGCATTTT. Protein: CATSDPGIPEGQPQHF.

The chain recombines TRBV5-4 with TRBJ2-7; D gene ambiguous. Between the trimmed V and J ends, which lost 3 bases and 7 bases, there was a span of 17 bases. The CDR3 covers 14 residues. Germline CDR1 SGHNT, CDR2 YYREEE (reference sequence). The CDR3 region is CASSSTGPKREQYF. In nucleotides, the CDR3 is TGTGCCAGCAGCTCCACCGGGCCTAAACGGGAGCAGTACTTC.

J is TRBJ2-1 and V is TRBV2; perhaps TRBD1 as D (6 bases). From germline, CDR1 is SNHLY and CDR2 FYNNEI. The CDR3 spans 10 residues. Trimming took off 7 bases at V and 9 bases at J, with 7 bases between the two ends. The CDR3 region is CASKGGEQFF. The CDR3 DNA is TGTGCCAGCAAAGGGGGTGAGCAGTTCTTC.

V is TRBV10-3 and J is TRBJ1-2; 7 nucleotides agree with TRBD1. Losses at the gene ends were 0 bases for V and 4 bases for J; bases not matched to a gene: 11. This CDR3 is 17 amino acids long. Germline values: CDR1 ENHRY, CDR2 SYGVKD. CDR3 bases: TGTGCCATCAGTGAGTCGACGGGGCAGGGGGAGGCCTATGGCTACACCTTC. Translated, it gives CAISESTGQGEAYGYTF.

This clonotype appeared a few times. The chain employs TRBV27 and TRBJ2-2; D ambiguous. The germline V and J ends were trimmed by 6 bases and 1 base, with 9 bases remaining between them. This CDR3 comprises 14 residues. Germline lookup yields CDR1 MNHEY and CDR2 SMNVEV (reference sequence). The CDR3 loop is CASRAAGNTGELFF. Written as DNA, the CDR3 is TGTGCCAGCAGGGCGGCAGGGAACACCGGGGAGCTGTTTTTT.

The chain uses TRBV7-2 and TRBJ2-5, with D possibly matching TRBD2 (6 bases). The CDR3 consists of 15 residues. Germline V CDR1 and CDR2: SGHTA, FQGNSA. Trimming shortened V by 0 bases and J by 6 bases, and 14 bases separated the two germline ends. Here the CDR3 reads CASSLAGGPGQTQYF. The CDR3 DNA sequence: TGTGCCAGCAGCTTAGCGGGGGGACCCGGTCAGACCCAGTACTTC.